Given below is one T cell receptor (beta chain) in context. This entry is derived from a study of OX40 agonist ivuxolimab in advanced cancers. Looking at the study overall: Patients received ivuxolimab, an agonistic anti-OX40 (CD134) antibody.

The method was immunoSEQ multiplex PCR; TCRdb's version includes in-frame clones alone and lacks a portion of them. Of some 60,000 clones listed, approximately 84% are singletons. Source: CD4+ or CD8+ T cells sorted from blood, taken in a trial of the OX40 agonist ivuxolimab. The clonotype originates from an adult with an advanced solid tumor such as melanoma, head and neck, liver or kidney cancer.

The CDR3: CASSLATGGLQETQYF. The CDR3 DNA sequence: TGCGCCAGCAGCTTGGCCACGGGGGGGCTTCAAGAGACCCAGTACTTC. J is TRBJ2-5 and V is TRBV5-1; 8 positions match TRBD2. From germline, CDR1 is SGHRS and CDR2 YFSETQ. CDR3 length equals 16 residues. J was trimmed by 2 bases and V by 0 bases; bases with no gene match: 6.